This TCR beta chain was observed in a study of ipilimumab plus nivolumab after autologous stem cell transplantation. Here immunoSEQ multiplex PCR was the method, and the copy in TCRdb shows in-frame clones only, minus some. Here the sample spans some 41,000 clones, 85% to 95% being singletons. With V trimmed by 0 bases and J by 8 bases, 10 bases remained unmatched. Germline V gene lookup returns CDR1 MNHEY and CDR2 SMNVEV (reference sequence). The CDR3 runs to 16 residues. This sequence originates from a male donor with multiple myeloma. Here the sequenced sample was PBMCs, taken in a trial of ipilimumab plus nivolumab as post-transplant consolidation. The gene calls are TRBV27 and TRBJ2-1, with 7 bases aligning to TRBD1. This CDR3 reads CASSLSQRGPRDEQFF. For the CDR3, the DNA is TGTGCCAGCAGTTTATCTCAGAGGGGGCCCCGGGATGAGCAGTTCTTC.